One TCR beta chain is described in this entry. What it recognizes is unknown. This specimen comes from a study of vaccination and CD4 T cells after COVID-19. Treatment here: approximately nine-day PBMC culture with coronavirus spike peptide pools or control peptides (ViraFEST assay). The CDR3 length is 13 residues. V gave up 7 bases and J gave up 7 bases, with 14 bases separating them. Germline V gene sequence: CDR1 MNHNS, CDR2 SASEGT. At the Johns Hopkins FTIC core, DNA taken from cultured CD4+ T cells was sequenced by way of the Oncomine TCR Beta short-read assay. Via MiXCR, TCRdb re-called the PCR reads, giving one row per CDR3 protein. The table lists a few thousand distinct CDR3 sequences, around 40% of them singletons.

The chain is built from TRBV6-1 and TRBJ2-4; D unresolved. The sequenced material came from CD4+ T cells from blood, cultured in vitro. The clonotype was recovered from a human donor who had recovered from COVID-19. The CDR3: CASKTEGPNIQYF. The CDR3 nucleotides read TGTGCCAGCAAAACAGAAGGGCCGAACATTCAGTACTTC.